The entry below describes one T cell receptor beta chain. No antigen is known for it. CDR1 is SQVTM and CDR2 is ANQGSEA in the germline V gene. The CDR3 covers 13 residues. The V and J ends lost 6 bases and 1 base, in that order; junction bases with no gene match: 6. Primers included in the PCR were 60 Vbeta and 13 Jbeta primers. The table came from immunoSEQ multiplex PCR; TCRdb's copy has only in-frame clones and leaves some out. The sample table sets out about 46,000 clones. These data originate in a study of cytomegalovirus exposure and HLA in healthy donors. Findings and limits, study-wide: In a later analysis, a genetic analysis reported fewer productive-TCR N-insertions in an Asian-associated ancestry cluster than the cohort average. In a later analysis, a missense DCLRE1C variant was linked to TCR beta V- and J-gene trimming. HLA alleles were associated with 18,000 or so TCR beta sequences in a later analysis at 0.05 false discovery rate.

Healthy bone marrow donors made up the donors. The clonotype was recovered from a woman aged 40 to 50 in good health and CMV-seronegative. The sequenced material came from PBMCs. The J gene is TRBJ2-7, the V gene TRBV29-1; 7 bases align to TRBD1. The CDR3 DNA follows: TGCAGCGTAACAGGGGAAAATTCCTACGAGCAGTACTTC. Its translation: CSVTGENSYEQYF.